The T cell receptor beta chain described here comes from a study of blood T cell repertoires in COVID-19 (dated by TCRdb to the early 2020s). Turning to the overall study: The collaborator samples originated in the United States, Italy and Spain and spanned the acute and convalescent phases of COVID-19. The prospective study material was composed of cDNA or gDNA derived from T cells, B-cell-depleted T cells, or PBMCs. The dataset comprised deeply sampled blood TCRbeta repertoires from subjects exposed to, actively infected with, or recovered from COVID-19. The repertoires were released in a freely available public database intended as a resource for research on the immune response to SARS-CoV-2. The samples were drawn from two sources: the first 160 participants of the ongoing ImmuneRACE study, and 1,000 to 1,500 subjects contributed by 6 global collaborators. Sample metadata almost always included a de-identified subject ID, COVID-19 status, age in years and sex. Where HLA class I and class II types were available, the types were taken from metadata supplied by the sample provider, not from assay-based typing. The paper's findings and limits, for the study overall: The quantity of clinical and demographic metadata differed by source and by participant and was supplied without curation.

The immunoSEQ Assay, a bias-controlled multiplex PCR, was used to amplify TCRbeta CDR3 regions from genomic DNA. The authors' analysis ran thus. Within the assay, amplification of reference gene primers was used to estimate how many nucleated cells each sample contained. To quantify the absolute abundance of each unique TCRbeta CDR3 rearrangement, sequence reads were collapsed and filtered. Productive Simpson clonality was computed per sample as the square root of Simpson's diversity index over productive rearrangements. TCRdb obtained this table from immuneACCESS and retained in-frame rearrangements with V and J assigned. These tables miss some clones; where compared with another copy, unresolved V genes account for less than half of the shortfall, and the remainder is unexplained. That table gives V, J and clone size, and the DNA gave D and trimming. This sample gives 150,000 to 200,000 clones in total; 80% to 90% of them show up just once. Approximately 8% of the sample lies in the top ten.

The junction carries 9 bases between V and J, which are trimmed by 3 bases and 2 bases respectively. Its CDR3 holds 14 amino acids, cysteine through phenylalanine. Left in the record is the CDR3 DNA by itself, 42 bases read in frame from the first base. In the germline V gene (reference sequence), CDR1 corresponds to LNHDA and CDR2 to SQIVND. Whole blood was collected in K2EDTA tubes by collaborating institutions according to the institutions' own protocols. For TCRbeta analysis, collaborators shipped samples as frozen whole blood, isolated PBMCs, or DNA extracted from either of those sample types. As to this clone: What antigen it recognizes has not been identified. Base qualities are not provided; no much larger clone lies one nucleotide away.

Here the chain combines TRBV19 and TRBJ2-3, with TRBD1 tentatively as D gene (5 bases match). Material: peripheral blood. The TCR originated in a man in his 60s with acute or convalescent COVID-19. DNA sequence: TGTGCCAGTAGTATCCAGGGAACCACAGATACGCAGTATTTT. Its translation is CASSIQGTTDTQYF.